This T cell receptor (beta chain) is drawn from a study of blood T cell repertoires in COVID-19. About the study: Samples taken during acute and convalescent COVID-19 were collected in the United States, Italy and Spain. The analysed material was cDNA or gDNA that came from T cells, B-cell-depleted T cells, or PBMCs.

Trimming took 3 bases from V and 5 from J; bases not matched to a gene: 7. The germline gives CDR1 LGHNA, CDR2 YSLEER. This CDR3 comprises 15 residues. Study processing details: Amplification of reference gene primers was used by the study to estimate nucleated cell counts. Data came from immunoSEQ multiplex PCR; TCRdb stores just in-frame clones and leaves some out. V and J calls and clone size are given by that table; D and trimming were obtained from the DNA. The sample has some 170,000 clones, approximately 80% seen once; the top ten hold roughly 9%. This sequence was found in a woman at least 80 years old with active or convalescent COVID-19. Sequenced material: peripheral blood. The chain links TRBV4-3 to TRBJ1-1, with 9 nucleotides matching TRBD1. The CDR3 DNA reads TGCGCCAGCAGCCACCCGGGACAGGGCGGGACTGAAGCTTTCTTT. Translated, it gives CASSHPGQGGTEAFF.